The 2 T cell receptor beta chains given below trace back to one sample, sequenced in a study of CD8+ T cells in alopecia areata. RNA was extracted and reverse transcribed into cDNA as the sequencing template. TCRdb's table, derived via immunoSEQ multiplex PCR, lists solely in-frame clones and lacks some. The sample shows about 180,000 clones, about 51% of them seen only once. Sample treatment: oral pan-JAK inhibitor, 5-10 mg twice daily. Sequencing was performed on CD8+ T cells sorted from blood, taken between weeks 51 and 52, from a patient treated with tofacitinib. The receptor set was obtained from a human donor with alopecia areata.

This rearrangement joins TRBV6-1 to TRBJ1-5; D remains unclear. CDR1 is MNHNS, CDR2 SASEGT, per germline. Trimming shortened V by 3 bases and J by 1 base, and 4 bases separated the two germline ends. This CDR3 has 13 amino acids. CDR3 in DNA: TGTGCCAGCAGTGACAACAGCAATCAGCCCCAGCATTTT. Its translation is CASSDNSNQPQHF.

The chain combines TRBV27 with TRBJ1-6; D gene ambiguous. Trimming removed 8 bases at V and 5 bases at J, with 10 bases between. CDR1 and CDR2 (germline): MNHEY, SMNVEV (reference sequence). This CDR3 is built from 13 residues. CDR3 DNA sequence: TGTGCCAGCGGCAAGAGGAATAATTCACCCCTCCACTTT. Its translation: CASGKRNNSPLHF.